Following are 10 T cell receptor beta chains from one sample sequenced in a study of response to subunit inactivated influenza vaccine. TCRdb re-analysed the RT-PCR reads in MiXCR, keeping a single row per CDR3 protein. This table has about 570,000 distinct CDR3 sequences, roughly 12% appearing once. This sample also belongs to another study, concerning T cells expressing NK-cell markers. Per that study: TCR beta cDNA was made by 5'RACE template switching with UMIs.

The sequencing here drew on PBMCs from blood, taken on the day of vaccination. All receptors come from a man over 45 who received an inactivated influenza vaccine.

This clonotype was recorded many times. The V call is TRBV7-8, the J call TRBJ2-7, with 11 bases lining up with TRBD2. Germline V gene data show CDR1 as SGHVS and CDR2 as FQNEAQ. There are 14 residues in the CDR3. The V and J ends lost 4 bases and 3 bases, in that order; junction bases with no gene match: 2. The CDR3: CASSSLAGGYEQYF. DNA of the CDR3: TGTGCCAGCAGCTCCCTAGCGGGAGGCTACGAGCAGTACTTC.

This clonotype was counted at least ten times. The chain links TRBV6-1 to TRBJ2-1; a weak D match, TRBD2 (6 bases). Germline V CDR1 and CDR2: MNHNS, SASEGT. Deletions cut 2 bases from V and 8 bases from J, with 13 bases between. The CDR3 loop spans 14 amino acids. The CDR3 reads CASSELGSVDEQFF. CDR3 coding DNA: TGTGCCAGCAGTGAACTCGGGAGTGTGGATGAGCAGTTCTTC.

The CDR3 spells CASSPRGEEQYF. CDR3 coding DNA: TGTGCCAGCAGCCCCCGAGGAGAGGAGCAGTATTTT. The V gene is TRBV14, the J gene TRBJ2-3; no firm D call. Germline CDR1 SGHDN, CDR2 FVKESK. The V end was cut by 4 bases, the J end by 11 bases, with 13 bases between. The CDR3 consists of 12 residues.

In its sample, this clonotype was seen many times. The J gene is TRBJ1-1, the V gene TRBV5-1, with 7 bases lining up with TRBD1. In germline, CDR1 is SGHRS, CDR2 YFSETQ. The ends lost 4 bases at V and 6 bases at J; junction bases unmatched: 12. The CDR3 extends over 15 amino acids. The CDR3 DNA reads as TGCGCCAGCAGCCGGGACAGACGGATGGGCTCTGAAGCTTTCTTT. It is translated as CASSRDRRMGSEAFF.

This clonotype has only a few counts. The V call is TRBV6-1, the J call TRBJ2-1, with D possibly TRBD1 on 6 matching bases. V gave up 3 bases and J gave up 2 bases, with 14 bases separating them. CDR3 length equals 16 residues. Germline values: CDR1 MNHNS, CDR2 SASEGT. CDR3 region: CASSEADSPPYNEQFF. The CDR3 DNA sequence: TGTGCCAGCAGTGAGGCGGACAGCCCTCCCTACAATGAGCAGTTCTTC.

The CDR3 bases are TGTGCCAGCAGACTTACAGGGTCCACCGGGGAGCTGTTTTTT. Translated: CASRLTGSTGELFF. This chain uses TRBV28 with TRBJ2-2; D might be TRBD1 (6 bases). Trimming stripped 6 bases from V and 4 bases from J, with 12 bases between. Germline V gene data show CDR1 as MDHEN and CDR2 as SYDVKM. The CDR3 extends over 14 amino acids.

This clonotype showed up just a few times. CDR3 coding DNA: TGCGCCAGCAGCCAAGACCTAGCGGGGTTTAACAATGAGCAGTTCTTC. It is translated as CASSQDLAGFNNEQFF. The rearrangement uses TRBV4-3 and TRBJ2-1; 9 bases fit TRBD2. V was clipped by 0 bases and J by 5 bases; unmatched bases: 5. This CDR3 spans 16 amino acids. CDR1 and CDR2 from the germline V gene are LGHNA and YSLEER.

The table lists this clonotype with a few counts. The rearrangement uses TRBV12-5 and TRBJ2-3; 9 nucleotides line up with TRBD2. The CDR3 spans 14 residues. Germline values: CDR1 LGHNT, CDR2 FRNRAP. V dropped 6 bases and J dropped 3; count of bases not matched to a gene: 4. CDR3 sequence reads: CASGDSGRTDTQYF. In DNA, the CDR3 is TGTGCTAGTGGAGATAGCGGGAGAACAGATACGCAGTATTTT.

This clonotype was counted between two and nine times. The V call is TRBV18, the J call TRBJ2-5; D unresolved. The CDR3 is 13 residues long. CDR1 is KGHSH, CDR2 LQKENI, per germline. V was pared by 3 bases and J by 2 bases, with 7 bases between. In DNA, the CDR3 is TGTGCCAGCTCACCGGCCGGACAAGAGACCCAGTACTTC. Translation gives CASSPAGQETQYF.

This clonotype has more than one count but fewer than ten. The J gene is TRBJ2-7, the V gene TRBV12-3 or TRBV12-4, with a weak D call TRBD2 (6 bases). The CDR3 length is 15 residues. With 6 bases removed from V and 5 bases from J, the gap between germline ends came to 20 bases. The CDR3 region is CASSAAGGARHEQYF. The CDR3 nucleotides read TGTGCCAGCAGCGCCGCCGGGGGTGCCAGACACGAGCAGTACTTC.